This entry is about one T cell receptor beta chain. No antigen is known for it. The sample contains more than one DNA sequence encoding this CDR3. This sample stems from a study of cytomegalovirus exposure and HLA in healthy donors. Study-wide findings and caveats: Specificity for CMV antigens was confirmed in vitro for three of the CMV-associated chains. Listed as cytomegalovirus-associated were around 160 TCR beta chains.

Sequenced by immunoSEQ multiplex PCR; TCRdb stores in-frame clones only, minus some. This sample carries around 300,000 clones, around 86% of them seen once, and the ten largest clones take around 1%. CDR1 is SGDLS and CDR2 is YYNGEE in the germline V gene. V was pared by 0 bases and J by 5 bases, with 1 base of the junction left unmatched. The CDR3 has 14 residues. While the first cohort had over 650 subjects, the donors belonged to the separate validation cohort of roughly 120 subjects. The chain employs TRBV9 and TRBJ1-2; 10 bases match TRBD1. The origin of this receptor is a woman under 30 in good health and CMV-seronegative. Specimen: PBMCs. As DNA, the CDR3 is TGTGCCAGCAGCGTAGCGGGACAGGGGTATGGCTACACCTTC. Protein sequence: CASSVAGQGYGYTF.